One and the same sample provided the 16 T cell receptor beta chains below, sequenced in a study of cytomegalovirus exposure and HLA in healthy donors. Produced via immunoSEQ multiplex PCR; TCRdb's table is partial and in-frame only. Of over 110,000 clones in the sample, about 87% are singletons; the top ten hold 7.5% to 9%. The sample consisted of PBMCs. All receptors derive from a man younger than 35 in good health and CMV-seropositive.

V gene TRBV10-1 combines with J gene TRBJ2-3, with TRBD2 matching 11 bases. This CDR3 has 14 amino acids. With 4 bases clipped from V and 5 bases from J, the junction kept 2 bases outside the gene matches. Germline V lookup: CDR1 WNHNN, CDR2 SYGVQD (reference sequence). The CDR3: CASSVAGGRDTQYF. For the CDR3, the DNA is TGCGCCAGCAGTGTAGCGGGGGGGCGAGATACGCAGTATTTT.

CDR3 coding DNA: TGTGCCAGCAGTAGGGACAGCAGGAACACTGAAGCTTTCTTT. It codes for CASSRDSRNTEAFF. The chain joins TRBV2 to TRBJ1-1; 7 bases align to TRBD1. Germline trimming cut 5 bases from V and 1 base from J; bases unmatched to any gene: 4. Germline V gene lookup returns CDR1 SNHLY and CDR2 FYNNEI. The CDR3 has 14 amino acids.

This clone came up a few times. The CDR3 loop reads CASSPGTYSQNYGYTF. The CDR3 region has the DNA TGTGCCAGCAGCCCCGGGACATACTCCCAGAACTATGGCTACACCTTC. The chain joins TRBV5-4 to TRBJ1-2, with D perhaps matching TRBD1 (6 bases). The CDR3 runs to 16 residues. The germline gives CDR1 SGHNT, CDR2 YYREEE (reference sequence). V lost 4 bases, J lost 2 bases, and 18 bases lay in between.

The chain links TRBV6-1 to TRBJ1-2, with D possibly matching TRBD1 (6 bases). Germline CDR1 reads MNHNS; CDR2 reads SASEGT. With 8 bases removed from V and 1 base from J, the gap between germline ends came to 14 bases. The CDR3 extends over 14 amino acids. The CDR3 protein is CASLRTDDNYGYTF. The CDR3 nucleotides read TGTGCCAGCCTCCGGACAGACGATAACTATGGCTACACCTTC.

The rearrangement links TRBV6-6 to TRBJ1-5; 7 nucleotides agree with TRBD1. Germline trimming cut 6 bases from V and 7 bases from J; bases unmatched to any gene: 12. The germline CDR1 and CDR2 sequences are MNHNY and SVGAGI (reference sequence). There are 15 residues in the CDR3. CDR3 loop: CASSKGTEGTQPQHF. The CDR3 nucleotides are TGTGCCAGCAGCAAAGGGACAGAAGGGACACAGCCCCAGCATTTT.

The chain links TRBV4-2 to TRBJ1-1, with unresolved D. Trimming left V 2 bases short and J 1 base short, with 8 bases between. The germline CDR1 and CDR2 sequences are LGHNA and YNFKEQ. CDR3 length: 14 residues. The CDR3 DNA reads TGTGCCAGCAGCCAAAGTGATAGGAACACTGAAGCTTTCTTT. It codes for CASSQSDRNTEAFF.

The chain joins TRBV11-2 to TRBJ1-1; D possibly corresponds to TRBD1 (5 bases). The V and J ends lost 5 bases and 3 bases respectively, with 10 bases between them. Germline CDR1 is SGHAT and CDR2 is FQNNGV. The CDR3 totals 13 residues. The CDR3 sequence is CASSTRVDTEAFF. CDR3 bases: TGTGCCAGCAGCACCAGGGTGGACACTGAAGCTTTCTTT.

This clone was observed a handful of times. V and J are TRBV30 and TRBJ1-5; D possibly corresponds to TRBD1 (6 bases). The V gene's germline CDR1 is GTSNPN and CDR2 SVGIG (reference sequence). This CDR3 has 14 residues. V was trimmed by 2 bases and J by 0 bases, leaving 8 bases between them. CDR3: CAWSTGYSNQPQHF. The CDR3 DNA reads TGTGCCTGGAGTACAGGGTATAGCAATCAGCCCCAGCATTTT.

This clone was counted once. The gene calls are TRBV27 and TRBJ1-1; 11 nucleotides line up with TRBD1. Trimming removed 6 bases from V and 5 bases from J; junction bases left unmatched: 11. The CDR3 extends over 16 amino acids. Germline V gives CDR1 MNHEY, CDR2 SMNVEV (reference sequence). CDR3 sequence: CASSSGTGGWGTEAFF. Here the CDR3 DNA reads TGTGCCAGCAGCTCCGGGACAGGGGGATGGGGGACTGAAGCTTTCTTT.

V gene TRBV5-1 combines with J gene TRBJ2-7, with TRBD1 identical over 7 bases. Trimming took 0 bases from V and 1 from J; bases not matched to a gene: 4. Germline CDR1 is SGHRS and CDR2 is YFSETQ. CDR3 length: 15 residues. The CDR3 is CASSLEPRGSYEQYF. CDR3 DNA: TGCGCCAGCAGCTTGGAGCCCAGGGGGTCCTACGAGCAGTACTTC.

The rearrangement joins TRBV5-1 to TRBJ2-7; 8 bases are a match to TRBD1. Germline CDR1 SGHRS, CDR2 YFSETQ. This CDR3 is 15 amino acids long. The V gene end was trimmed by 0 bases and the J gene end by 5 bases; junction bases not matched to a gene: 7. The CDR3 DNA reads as TGCGCCAGCAGCTTGGTGGGGCAGGGGGCCAACGAGCAGTACTTC. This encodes CASSLVGQGANEQYF.

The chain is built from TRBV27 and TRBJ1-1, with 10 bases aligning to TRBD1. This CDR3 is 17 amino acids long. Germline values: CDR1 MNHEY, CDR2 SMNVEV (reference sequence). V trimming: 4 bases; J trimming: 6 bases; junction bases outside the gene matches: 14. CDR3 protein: CASSSPGQGLQFSEAFF. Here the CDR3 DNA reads TGTGCCAGCAGTTCACCGGGACAGGGGTTACAATTTTCTGAAGCTTTCTTT.

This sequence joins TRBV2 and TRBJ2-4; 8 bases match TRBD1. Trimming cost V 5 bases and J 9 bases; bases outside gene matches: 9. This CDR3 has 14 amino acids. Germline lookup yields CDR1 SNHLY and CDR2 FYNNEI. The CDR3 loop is CASSLTGALVIQYF. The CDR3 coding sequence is TGTGCCAGCAGTCTGACAGGGGCCCTTGTCATTCAGTACTTC.

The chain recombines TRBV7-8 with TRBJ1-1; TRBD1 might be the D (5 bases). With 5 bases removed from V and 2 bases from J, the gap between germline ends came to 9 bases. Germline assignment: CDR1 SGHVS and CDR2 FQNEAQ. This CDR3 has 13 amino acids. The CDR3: CASSDRGNTEAFF. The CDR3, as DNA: TGTGCCAGCAGCGATAGGGGAAACACTGAAGCTTTCTTT.

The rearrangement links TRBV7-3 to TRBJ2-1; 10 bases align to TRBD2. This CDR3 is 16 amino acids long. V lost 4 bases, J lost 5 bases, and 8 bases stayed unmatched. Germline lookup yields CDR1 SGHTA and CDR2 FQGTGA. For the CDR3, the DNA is TGTGCCAGCAGCTCCACTAGCGGGAAGAACAACAATGAGCAGTTCTTC. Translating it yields CASSSTSGKNNNEQFF.

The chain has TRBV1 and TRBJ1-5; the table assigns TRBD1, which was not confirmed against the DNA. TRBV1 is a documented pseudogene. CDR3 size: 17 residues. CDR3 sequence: CTSSQGARIVCNQPQHF. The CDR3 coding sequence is TGCACCAGCAGCCAAGGGGCAAGGATAGTATGCAATCAGCCCCAGCATTTT.